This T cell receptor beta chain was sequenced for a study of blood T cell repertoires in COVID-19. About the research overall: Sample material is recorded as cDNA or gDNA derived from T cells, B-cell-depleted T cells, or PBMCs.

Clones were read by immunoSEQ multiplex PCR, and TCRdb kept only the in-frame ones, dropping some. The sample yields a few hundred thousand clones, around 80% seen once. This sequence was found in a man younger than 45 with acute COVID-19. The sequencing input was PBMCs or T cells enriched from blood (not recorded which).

In DNA, the CDR3 is TGTGCCAGCTGGACGGGGGTTCCCGGAAACACCATATATTTT. The encoded protein is CASWTGVPGNTIYF. This chain connects TRBV18 to TRBJ1-3; D possibly corresponds to TRBD1 (5 bases). The germline gives CDR1 KGHSH, CDR2 LQKENI. The V end was cut by 7 bases, the J end by 4 bases, with 14 bases between. This CDR3 is 14 amino acids long.